The present entry profiles one T cell receptor beta chain with its context. These data are taken from a study of cytomegalovirus exposure and HLA in healthy donors. The study ran its PCR with 60 Vbeta and 13 Jbeta primers. Original handling: Later, 80 million or so unique TCR beta chains were counted in an analysis, and roughly 11 million of them were shared. Here immunoSEQ multiplex PCR was the method, and the copy in TCRdb shows in-frame clones only, minus some. V, J and clone size were drawn from that table, and D and trimming were deduced from the DNA. The table records about 94,000 clones, roughly three fifths of them present only once. With 5 bases removed from V and 0 bases from J, the gap between germline ends came to 14 bases. This CDR3 contains 15 residues. Germline CDR1 is SGHRS and CDR2 is YFSETQ.

The chain is built from TRBV5-1 and TRBJ1-1; possible D gene TRBD1, 6 bases. This TCR was recovered from a man aged 30 to 39 in good health and CMV-seronegative. Sequences were obtained from PBMCs. The CDR3 protein is CASRSDSYMNTEAFF. Here the CDR3 DNA reads TGCGCCAGCAGATCGGACAGTTACATGAACACTGAAGCTTTCTTT.